This TCR beta chain emerged from a study of OX40 agonist ivuxolimab in advanced cancers. The overall study: In this trial design, patients received ivuxolimab intravenously at 0.01 to 10 mg/kg every 2 weeks. From roughly 23 to 85 years was the age range, with a mean of around 57 years, and about 78% were male. Study-level points and caveats: Both blood CD4+ and CD8+ T cells showed clonal growth by week 6 at 0.1 to 3.0 mg/kg.

This CDR3 has 15 residues. Germline CDR1 WSHSY, CDR2 SAAADI. The V and J ends lost 0 bases and 9 bases, in that order; junction bases with no gene match: 1. Note on this clone: Its matching antigen is unknown.

Generated by immunoSEQ multiplex PCR, the TCRdb table keeps only in-frame clones and is missing some. The data show over 60,000 clones, 75% to 90% seen once. This chain joins TRBV10-2 and TRBJ2-1; 14 bases are a match to TRBD2. This clonotype originated in an adult with an advanced solid tumor such as melanoma, head and neck, liver or kidney cancer. The source material was CD4+ or CD8+ T cells sorted from blood, sampled in a trial of the OX40 agonist ivuxolimab. In DNA, the CDR3 is TGCGCCAGCAGTGAGTCGGGACTAGCGGGAGTTGAGCAGTTCTTC. Its protein is CASSESGLAGVEQFF.